This T cell receptor beta chain appears in the sequencing data of a study of cytomegalovirus exposure and HLA in healthy donors. Germline values: CDR1 LNHDA, CDR2 SQIVND (reference sequence). With 8 bases removed from V and 1 base from J, the gap between germline ends came to 18 bases. The CDR3 loop spans 16 amino acids. The PCR was carried out with 60 Vbeta primers and 13 Jbeta primers. Clones were read by immunoSEQ multiplex PCR, and TCRdb kept only the in-frame ones, dropping some. This sample has more than 95,000 clones, with 60% to 85% found just once. The V and J genes are TRBV19 and TRBJ1-5; D perhaps matches TRBD1 (6 bases). This TCR derives from a woman aged 18-30 years in good health and CMV-seropositive. The specimen was PBMCs. DNA for the CDR3: TGTGCCAGTCAGACCAGGGGCGAGGTGAGCAATCAGCCCCAGCATTTT. It specifies CASQTRGEVSNQPQHF.